What follows are 21 T cell receptor beta chains derived from one specimen sequenced in a study of cytomegalovirus exposure and HLA in healthy donors (TCRdb year 2017). Receptor libraries were prepared by the immunoSEQ multiplex PCR assay. For the multiplex PCR, a mixture combining 60 forward primers for TCR Vbeta segments and 13 reverse primers for TCR Jbeta segments was used. In its TCRdb copy, this immuneACCESS table keeps in-frame sequences only and misses some clones. Where compared with another copy, unresolved V genes explain less than half of these, and the others have no known cause. The sample's table covers about 110,000 clones. The ten largest account for approximately 6.8% of the sample. The sample taken for sequencing was PBMCs. Source of these receptors: a middle-aged man in good health and CMV-seropositive.

The CDR3 DNA follows: TGTGCCGGATCAGGCAACAGATTTTACAATGAGCAGTTCTTC. It translates to CAGSGNRFYNEQFF. The rearrangement uses TRBV21-1 and TRBJ2-1; no check of the table's D call, TRBD1, against the DNA was made. TRBV21-1 is a listed pseudogene. The CDR3 is 14 amino acids.

The rearrangement uses TRBV2 and TRBJ2-5; 10 nucleotides match TRBD2. There are 16 residues in the CDR3. The germline V gene has CDR1 SNHLY and CDR2 FYNNEI. V lost 7 bases, J lost 1 base, and 9 bases stayed unmatched. The CDR3 bases are TGTGCCAGCACGCCCCCCAGCGGGGGGGTCCAAGAGACCCAGTACTTC. Protein: CASTPPSGGVQETQYF.

The rearrangement links TRBV5-1 to TRBJ1-5, with 7 bases identical to TRBD1. V lost 4 bases to trimming and J lost 0 bases; unmatched junction nucleotides: 7. Germline-derived CDR1 and CDR2 are SGHRS and YFSETQ. The CDR3 runs 16 residues. CDR3: CASSPGTADSNQPQHF. The CDR3 nucleotides read TGCGCCAGCAGCCCCGGGACAGCCGATAGCAATCAGCCCCAGCATTTT.

CDR3 protein: CASSSTALQGARTGELFF. The CDR3, as DNA: TGTGCCAGCAGCTCGACCGCTTTACAGGGGGCGCGGACCGGGGAGCTGTTTTTT. J is TRBJ2-2 and V is TRBV5-6, with TRBD1 identical over 9 bases. The CDR3 is made up of 18 amino acids. The V segment lost 3 bases and the J segment 5 bases; nucleotides outside the gene matches: 14. Germline CDR1 is SGHDT and CDR2 is YYEEEE.

This rearrangement joins TRBV5-5 to TRBJ2-7; 8 positions agree with TRBD1. Germline V CDR1 and CDR2: SGHKS, YYEKEE (reference sequence). The CDR3 has 14 amino acids. Trimming removed 6 bases from V and 2 bases from J; junction bases left unmatched: 7. The CDR3 region is CASTARQGPYEQYF. As DNA, the CDR3 is TGTGCCAGCACCGCGCGACAGGGGCCCTACGAGCAGTACTTC.

The J gene is TRBJ1-1, the V gene TRBV6-1; no clear D. Between the trimmed V and J ends, which lost 2 bases and 3 bases, there was a span of 4 bases. Germline CDR1 is MNHNS and CDR2 is SASEGT. The CDR3 runs to 12 residues. The CDR3 sequence is CASSELYTEAFF. Written as DNA, the CDR3 is TGTGCCAGCAGTGAACTTTACACTGAAGCTTTCTTT.

The V and J genes are TRBV27 and TRBJ2-1; possibly TRBD2 for D (6 bases). V dropped 6 bases and J dropped 2 bases, with 20 bases sitting between them. The CDR3 is 17 amino acids. CDR1 is MNHEY, CDR2 SMNVEV, per germline (reference sequence). The CDR3 nucleotides are TGTGCCAGCAGGGGCCCTTCGCGAGCGGGTCCCTACAATGAGCAGTTCTTC. This sequence encodes CASRGPSRAGPYNEQFF.

As regards this clone: At one of its ends the junction is not consistent with the germline gene, which may arise from a read error. The chain combines TRBV9 with TRBJ2-2; 8 positions agree with TRBD2. This CDR3 contains 15 residues. Germline V gene lookup returns CDR1 SGDLS and CDR2 YYNGEE. CDR3 nucleotides: TGTGCCAGCAGCGTAGTTAGCGGGAACGCCGGGGAGCTGTTTTTT. Encoded protein: CASSVVSGNAGELFF. The full variable domain, its missing parts supplied by reference TRBV9 and TRBJ2-2, is DSGVTQTPKHLITATGQRVTLRCSPRSGDLSVYWYQQSLDQGLQFLIQYYNGEERAKGNILERFSAQQFPDLHSELNLSSLELGDSALYFCASSVVSGNAGELFFGEGSRLTVL.

This sequence joins TRBV29-1 and TRBJ2-3, with D possibly TRBD2 on 5 matching bases. The CDR3 spans 15 residues. Looked up from germline, CDR1 is SQVTM and CDR2 is ANQGSEA. The V end lost 6 bases, the J end lost 1 base, and 17 bases lay between the germline ends. This chain's CDR3 is CSVLVGAIGTDTQYF. CDR3 nucleotide sequence: TGCAGCGTCCTGGTGGGAGCGATAGGCACAGATACGCAGTATTTT.

V usage is TRBV25-1 and J usage is TRBJ2-1; 8 bases fit TRBD1. Germline CDR1 reads MGHDK; CDR2 reads SYGVNS. With 6 bases clipped from V and 4 bases from J, the junction kept 14 bases outside the gene matches. The CDR3 is 17 amino acids. The CDR3 DNA reads TGTGCCAGCAGCCCGATCCCGGACAGGGCCTTATACAATGAGCAGTTCTTC. Translating it yields CASSPIPDRALYNEQFF.

The V call is TRBV19, the J call TRBJ2-2; the match to TRBD2 covers 8 bases. Germline loops: CDR1 LNHDA, CDR2 SQIVND (reference sequence). The V segment lost 7 bases and the J segment 8 bases; nucleotides outside the gene matches: 18. This CDR3 is 17 amino acids long. This CDR3 reads CASTPSGGGLGVGELFF. The CDR3 nucleotides are TGTGCCAGTACCCCCTCGGGGGGGGGCCTTGGAGTTGGGGAGCTGTTTTTT.

In regard to this clone: The sample contains more than one DNA sequence encoding this CDR3. V usage is TRBV5-1 and J usage is TRBJ2-1; 12 bases line up with TRBD2. V lost 4 bases, J lost 9 bases, and 8 bases stayed unmatched. CDR3 size: 15 residues. CDR1 is SGHRS and CDR2 is YFSETQ in the germline V gene. CDR3 nucleotides: TGCGCCAGCAGCACAAAGACTAGCGGGAGCGGTGAGCAGTTCTTC. Its protein product is CASSTKTSGSGEQFF.

The chain uses TRBV7-9 and TRBJ2-2, with D hard to call. V lost 3 bases and J 9 bases, leaving 11 bases between the germline ends. The germline CDR1 and CDR2 sequences are SEHNR and FQNEAQ (reference sequence). The CDR3 is made up of 13 amino acids. The CDR3, as DNA: TGTGCCAGCAGCTTTGTCAGGTCCCGGGAGCTGTTTTTT. Translation gives CASSFVRSRELFF.

The rearrangement links TRBV28 to TRBJ2-5; TRBD2 matches 12 bases. This CDR3 spans 18 amino acids. Germline loops: CDR1 MDHEN, CDR2 SYDVKM. J gave up 5 bases and V 3 bases, and 13 bases lay outside the gene matches. The CDR3 is CASSLLGLAGGRVETQYF. The CDR3 DNA follows: TGTGCCAGCAGTTTGCTGGGACTAGCGGGCGGTAGGGTGGAGACCCAGTACTTC. Variable domain in full (rest from reference TRBV28 and TRBJ2-5): DVKVTQSSRYLVKRTGEKVFLECVQDMDHENMFWYRQDPGLGLRLIYFSYDVKMKEKGDIPEGYSVSREKKERFSLILESASTNQTSMYLCASSLLGLAGGRVETQYFGPGTRLLVL.

This chain links TRBV28 with TRBJ1-2; 12 bases fit TRBD1. Germline V gives CDR1 MDHEN, CDR2 SYDVKM. V was pared by 6 bases and J by 7 bases, with 6 bases of the junction left unmatched. The CDR3 spans 14 residues. Here the CDR3 reads CASSPGQGAPGYTF. In DNA, the CDR3 is TGTGCCAGCAGCCCGGGACAGGGGGCGCCTGGCTACACCTTC.

The V gene is TRBV4-1, the J gene TRBJ1-2, with D unresolved. V lost 6 bases to trimming and J lost 6 bases, with 17 bases between them. Germline loops: CDR1 MGHRA, CDR2 YSYEKL. The CDR3 length is 14 residues. The CDR3 sequence: CASRIPGRFNGYTF. The CDR3, as DNA: TGCGCCAGCAGAATTCCGGGGAGGTTCAATGGCTACACCTTC.

The V call is TRBV11-2, the J call TRBJ1-1; TRBD1 agrees at 8 bases. CDR1 is SGHAT, CDR2 FQNNGV, per germline. J was trimmed by 4 bases and V by 5 bases; bases with no gene match: 3. This CDR3 comprises 13 residues. CDR3 residues: CASSATGGTEAFF. Written as DNA, the CDR3 is TGTGCCAGCAGCGCCACAGGGGGCACTGAAGCTTTCTTT. The full variable domain, its missing parts supplied by reference TRBV11-2 and TRBJ1-1, is EAGVAQSPRYKIIEKRQSVAFWCNPISGHATLYWYQQILGQGPKLLIQFQNNGVVDDSQLPKDRFSAERLKGVDSTLKIQPAKLEDSAVYLCASSATGGTEAFFGQGTRLTVV.

The chain is built from TRBV6-1 and TRBJ2-7; 8 bases are a match to TRBD1. J was trimmed by 3 bases and V by 10 bases; bases with no gene match: 8. CDR1 and CDR2 from the germline V gene are MNHNS and SASEGT. The CDR3 has 13 residues. CDR3 in amino acids: CATTQGALYEQYF. The CDR3 coding sequence is TGTGCCACCACTCAGGGGGCCCTCTACGAGCAGTACTTC.

This chain uses TRBV7-9 with TRBJ2-7; 9 bases align to TRBD2. The V and J ends lost 3 bases and 2 bases, in that order; junction bases with no gene match: 5. CDR3 length: 15 amino acids. Germline CDR1 reads SEHNR; CDR2 reads FQNEAQ (reference sequence). The CDR3 reads CASSFSGSAPYEQYF. The CDR3 DNA sequence: TGTGCCAGCAGCTTTAGCGGGAGCGCGCCCTACGAGCAGTACTTC.

The CDR3 nucleotides are TGCGCCAGCAGTGAGAAGGGAGTCCGTTCACCCCTCCACTTT. It is translated as CASSEKGVRSPLHF. The V call is TRBV10-1, the J call TRBJ1-6; D call uncertain. Germline CDR1 is WNHNN and CDR2 is SYGVQD (reference sequence). This CDR3 is built from 14 residues. V was cut by 2 bases and J by 9 bases, with 11 bases left in between.

The chain employs TRBV28 and TRBJ2-7, with TRBD1 identical over 8 bases. Germline-derived CDR1 and CDR2 are MDHEN and SYDVKM. This CDR3 spans 21 amino acids. The V segment lost 4 bases and the J segment 2 bases; nucleotides outside the gene matches: 25. The CDR3 nucleotides are TGTGCCAGCAGTTCTTCAGTACTCGGGACAGGTGTCCCCTCAGCAACCTACGAGCAGTACTTC. It is translated as CASSSSVLGTGVPSATYEQYF.